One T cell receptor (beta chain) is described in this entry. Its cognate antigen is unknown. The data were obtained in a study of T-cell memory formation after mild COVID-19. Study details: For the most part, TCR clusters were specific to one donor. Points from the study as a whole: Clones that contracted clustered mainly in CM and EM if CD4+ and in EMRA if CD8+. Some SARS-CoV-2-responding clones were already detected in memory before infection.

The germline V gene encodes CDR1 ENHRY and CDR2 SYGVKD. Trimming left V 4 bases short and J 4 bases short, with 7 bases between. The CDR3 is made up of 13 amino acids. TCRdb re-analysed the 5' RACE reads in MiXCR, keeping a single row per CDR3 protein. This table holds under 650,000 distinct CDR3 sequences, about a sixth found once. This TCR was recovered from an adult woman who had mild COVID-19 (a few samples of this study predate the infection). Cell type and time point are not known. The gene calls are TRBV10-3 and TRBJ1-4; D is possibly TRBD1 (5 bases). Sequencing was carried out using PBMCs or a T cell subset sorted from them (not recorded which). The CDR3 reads CAISGGINEKLFF. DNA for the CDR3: TGTGCCATCAGTGGGGGGATTAATGAAAAACTGTTTTTT.